Below are 2 T cell receptor beta chains sequenced from a single sample in a study of monozygotic twins with inflammatory bowel disease. TCRdb re-analyzed the 5' RACE reads; it lists each CDR3 protein once, without DNA. This specimen shows about 210,000 distinct CDR3 sequences; the ten leading clones hold 1.6%. Material for sequencing was blood. These receptors all come from a human donor with ulcerative colitis or Crohn's disease, or a healthy co-twin of an affected twin (not recorded which).

This chain joins TRBV2 and TRBJ2-7; TCRdb picks TRBD2, but there is no DNA to check that call. Germline CDR1 and CDR2: SNHLY and FYNNEI. The CDR3 has 15 residues. CDR3 loop: CASRTGLAVSYEQYF.

The V gene is TRBV18, the J gene TRBJ2-7. The germline V gene encodes CDR1 KGHSH and CDR2 LQKENI. The CDR3 has 11 amino acids. This chain's CDR3 is CASSTIYEQYF.